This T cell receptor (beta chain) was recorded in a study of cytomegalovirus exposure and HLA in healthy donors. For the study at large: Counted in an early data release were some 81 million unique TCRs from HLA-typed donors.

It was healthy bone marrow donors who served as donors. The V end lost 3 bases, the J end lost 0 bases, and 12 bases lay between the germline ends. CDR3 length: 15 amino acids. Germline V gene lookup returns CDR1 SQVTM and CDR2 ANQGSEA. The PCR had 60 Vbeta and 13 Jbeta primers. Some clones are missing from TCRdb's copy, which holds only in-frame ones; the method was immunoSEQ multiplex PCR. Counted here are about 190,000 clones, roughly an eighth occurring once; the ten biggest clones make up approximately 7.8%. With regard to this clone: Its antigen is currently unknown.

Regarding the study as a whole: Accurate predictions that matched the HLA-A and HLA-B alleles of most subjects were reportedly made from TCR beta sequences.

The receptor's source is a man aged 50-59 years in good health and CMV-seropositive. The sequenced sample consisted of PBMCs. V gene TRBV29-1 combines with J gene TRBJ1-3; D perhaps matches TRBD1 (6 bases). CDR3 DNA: TGCAGCGTTGATCAGGGGTCCACCTCTGGAAACACCATATATTTT. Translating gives CSVDQGSTSGNTIYF.